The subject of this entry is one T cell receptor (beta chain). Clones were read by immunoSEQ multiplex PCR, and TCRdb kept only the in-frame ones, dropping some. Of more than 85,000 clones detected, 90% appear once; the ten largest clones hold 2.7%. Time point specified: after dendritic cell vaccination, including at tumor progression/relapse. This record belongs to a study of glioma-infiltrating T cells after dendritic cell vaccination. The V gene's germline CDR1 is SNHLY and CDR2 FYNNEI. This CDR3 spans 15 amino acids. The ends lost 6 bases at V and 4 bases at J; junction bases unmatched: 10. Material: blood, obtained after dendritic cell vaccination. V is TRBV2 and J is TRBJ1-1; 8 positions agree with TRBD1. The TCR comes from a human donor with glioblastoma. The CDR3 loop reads CASRPQGAVSTEAFF. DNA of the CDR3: TGTGCCAGCAGGCCTCAGGGGGCTGTTAGCACTGAAGCTTTCTTT.